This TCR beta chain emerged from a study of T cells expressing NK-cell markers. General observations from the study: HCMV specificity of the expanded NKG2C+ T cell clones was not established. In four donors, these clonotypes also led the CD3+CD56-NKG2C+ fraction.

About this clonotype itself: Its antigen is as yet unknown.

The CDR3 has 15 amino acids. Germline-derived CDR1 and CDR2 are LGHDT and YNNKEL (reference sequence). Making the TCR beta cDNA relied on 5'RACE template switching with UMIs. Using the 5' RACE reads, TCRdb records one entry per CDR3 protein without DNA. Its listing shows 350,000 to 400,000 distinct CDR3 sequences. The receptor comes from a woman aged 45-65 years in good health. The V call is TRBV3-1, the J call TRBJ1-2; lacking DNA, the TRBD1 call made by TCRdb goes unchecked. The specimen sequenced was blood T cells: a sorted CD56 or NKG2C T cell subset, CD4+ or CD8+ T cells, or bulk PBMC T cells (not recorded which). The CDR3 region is CASSQAGQGATGYTF. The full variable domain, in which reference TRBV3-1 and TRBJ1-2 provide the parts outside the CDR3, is DTAVSQTPKYLVTQMGNDKSIKCEQNLGHDTMYWYKQDSKKFLKIMFSYNNKELIINETVPNRFSPKSPDKAHLNLHINSLELGDSAVYFCASSQAGQGATGYTFGSGTRLTVV.